This TCR beta chain came from a study of early T cells in non-severe SARS-CoV-2 infection. Study in general: Investigators sequenced bulk RNA drawn from unsorted whole blood, and chains remained unpaired.

V lost 3 bases, J lost 0 bases, and 6 bases stayed unmatched. The CDR3 sequence is 17 residues long. Per the germline V gene, CDR1 is LGHNT and CDR2 is FRNRAP. This clonotype was detected many times. In the library, individual cDNA molecules carried attached unique molecular identifiers. TCRdb reprocessed the 5' RACE reads via MiXCR and lists one record per CDR3 protein. The sample consists of about 26,000 distinct CDR3 sequences, 4% to 5% of them appearing once. The chain carries TRBV12-5 and TRBJ2-2; TRBD1 aligns across 8 bases. This sequence was found in an adult who was a healthcare worker with PCR-confirmed SARS-CoV-2 infection or an uninfected control (not recorded which). Source material: whole blood. The CDR3 DNA is TGTGCTAGTGGTTTCCCCGGACAGGGCTCGAACACCGGGGAGCTGTTTTTT. Translated, it gives CASGFPGQGSNTGELFF.